This record looks at one TCR beta chain sequence and its context. Its antigen is currently not known. Base quality data are lacking; no much larger clone is found one base away. The library was built by means of RT-PCR. Sequencing instrument: Illumina MiSeq. TCRdb trimmed public reads at Q25 via fastp, called clones via MiXCR and kept in-frame beta chains. Rows with one shared CDR3 protein collapse into an entry with the most common genes and DNA. This sample is represented by about 680,000 distinct CDR3 sequences; 13% to 15% of them were singletons. Roughly 3.6% of the sample goes to the ten largest clones. The trim is 8 bases for V and 7 bases for J, with a gap of 17 bases between the germline ends. The CDR3, cysteine through phenylalanine, is 14 amino acids long. Only the CDR3 DNA is retained, 42 bases long and in frame from the first base. Looking up the germline V gene (reference sequence) yields CDR1 SEHNR and CDR2 FQNEAQ.

The data are from a study (dated by TCRdb to 2015 to 2016). The chain uses TRBV7-9 and TRBJ1-4, and perhaps TRBD1 as D gene, on 6 matching bases. This TCR came from a female donor in good health, serving as a healthy control. Sequenced input: memory CD4+ T cells from blood. The DNA reads TGTGCCAGCGGCAAGACAGGCGAGGGTGAAAAACTGTTTTTT. This encodes CASGKTGEGEKLFF.